The following is a T cell receptor beta chain sequence with its context. Its binding antigen is unknown. Base qualities are not recorded, but no much larger clone differs from it by a single base. The data were taken from a study of control samples from healthy donors and cancer patients (TCRdb year 2020). The library came from the immunoSEQ multiplex PCR assay. TCRdb limited this immuneACCESS table to in-frame rearrangements with V and J called. A share of clones is missing; checked studies link under half to unresolved V genes, and the rest is unexplained. The sample contains 70,000 to 75,000 clones, about 88% of them found a single time. The biggest ten clones account for more than 3% of the sample. The CDR3 has 15 amino acids, counting the end cysteine and phenylalanine. CDR3 DNA is the only sequence kept; it has 45 bases, read in frame from the first base. The germline V gene gives CDR1 as WSHSY and CDR2 as SAAADI. The junction carries 15 bases between V and J, which are trimmed by 2 bases and 8 bases respectively.

This sequence was found in a woman between 50 and 59 years old in good health. Sequencing was done on a sample of blood. Recombination linked TRBV10-2 to TRBJ2-2; the D call is tentative, TRBD1 or TRBD2, as each matches 5 bases. The sequenced DNA: TGCGCCAGCAGTGAGGAGCCCCGGGGCGCGGGGGAGCTGTTTTTT. Translation gives CASSEEPRGAGELFF.